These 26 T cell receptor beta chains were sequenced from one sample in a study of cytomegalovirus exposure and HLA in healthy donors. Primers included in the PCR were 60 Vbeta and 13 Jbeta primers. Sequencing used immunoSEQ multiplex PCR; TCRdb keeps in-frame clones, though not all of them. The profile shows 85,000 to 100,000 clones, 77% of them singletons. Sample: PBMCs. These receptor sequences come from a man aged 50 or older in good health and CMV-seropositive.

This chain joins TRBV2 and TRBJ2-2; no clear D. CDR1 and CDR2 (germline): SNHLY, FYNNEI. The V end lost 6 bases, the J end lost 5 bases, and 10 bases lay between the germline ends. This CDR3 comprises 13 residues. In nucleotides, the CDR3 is TGTGCCAGCAGGTCGGAGTCTACCGGGGAGCTGTTTTTT. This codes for CASRSESTGELFF.

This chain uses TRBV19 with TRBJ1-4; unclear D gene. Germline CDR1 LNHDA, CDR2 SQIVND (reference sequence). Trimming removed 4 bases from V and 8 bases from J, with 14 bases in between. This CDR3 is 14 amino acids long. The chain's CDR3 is CASSKGSRAEKLFF. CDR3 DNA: TGTGCCAGTAGTAAAGGGTCGCGGGCGGAAAAACTGTTTTTT.

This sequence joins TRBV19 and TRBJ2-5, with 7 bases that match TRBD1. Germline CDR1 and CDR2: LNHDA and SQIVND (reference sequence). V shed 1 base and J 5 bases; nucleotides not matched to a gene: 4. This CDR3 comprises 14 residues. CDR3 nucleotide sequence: TGTGCCAGTAGTATAGTAGGGGGCTGGGAGACCCAGTACTTC. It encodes CASSIVGGWETQYF.

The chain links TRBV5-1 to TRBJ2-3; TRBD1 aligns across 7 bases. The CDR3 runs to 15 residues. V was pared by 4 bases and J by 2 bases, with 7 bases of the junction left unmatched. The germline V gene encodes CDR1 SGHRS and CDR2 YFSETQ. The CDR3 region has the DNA TGCGCCAGCAGCCTGGACAGGTCCCACACAGATACGCAGTATTTT. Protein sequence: CASSLDRSHTDTQYF.

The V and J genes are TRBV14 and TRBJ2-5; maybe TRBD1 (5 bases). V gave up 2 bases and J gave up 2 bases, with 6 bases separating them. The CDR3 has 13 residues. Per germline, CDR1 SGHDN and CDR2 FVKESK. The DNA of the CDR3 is TGTGCCAGCAGCCAAAACAGGCAAGAGACCCAGTACTTC. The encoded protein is CASSQNRQETQYF.

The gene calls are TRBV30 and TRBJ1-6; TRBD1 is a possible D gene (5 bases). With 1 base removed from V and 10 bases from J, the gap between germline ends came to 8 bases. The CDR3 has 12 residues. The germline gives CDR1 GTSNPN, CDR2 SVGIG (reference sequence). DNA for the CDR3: TGTGCCTGGAGTGGTTGGACATCACCCCTCCACTTT. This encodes CAWSGWTSPLHF.

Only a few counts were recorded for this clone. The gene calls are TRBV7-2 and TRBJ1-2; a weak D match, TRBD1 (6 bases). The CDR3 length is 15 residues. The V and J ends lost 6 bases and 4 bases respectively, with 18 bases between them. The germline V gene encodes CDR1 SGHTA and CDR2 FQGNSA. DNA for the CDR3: TGTGCCAGCAGTCGCGACAGGACGGGCTCCTATGGCTACACCTTC. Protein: CASSRDRTGSYGYTF.

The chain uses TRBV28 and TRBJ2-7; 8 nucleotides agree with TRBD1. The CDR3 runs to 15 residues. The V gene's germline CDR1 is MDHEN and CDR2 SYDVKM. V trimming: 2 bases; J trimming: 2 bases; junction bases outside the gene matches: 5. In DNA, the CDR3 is TGTGCCAGCAGTTTAATGGGACAGGCCCCCTACGAGCAGTACTTC. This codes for CASSLMGQAPYEQYF.

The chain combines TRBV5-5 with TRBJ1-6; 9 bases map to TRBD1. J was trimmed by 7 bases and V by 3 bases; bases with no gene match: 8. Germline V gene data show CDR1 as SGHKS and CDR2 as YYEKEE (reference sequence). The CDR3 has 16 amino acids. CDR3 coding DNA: TGTGCCAGCAGCTCGATGGGACAGGGACTGAATTCACCCCTCCACTTT. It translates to CASSSMGQGLNSPLHF.

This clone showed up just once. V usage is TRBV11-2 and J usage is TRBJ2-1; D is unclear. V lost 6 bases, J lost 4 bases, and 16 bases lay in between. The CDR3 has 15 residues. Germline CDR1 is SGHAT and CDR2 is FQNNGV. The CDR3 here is CASRFSNSAYNEQFF. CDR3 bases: TGTGCCAGCAGGTTTTCAAACAGTGCATACAATGAGCAGTTCTTC.

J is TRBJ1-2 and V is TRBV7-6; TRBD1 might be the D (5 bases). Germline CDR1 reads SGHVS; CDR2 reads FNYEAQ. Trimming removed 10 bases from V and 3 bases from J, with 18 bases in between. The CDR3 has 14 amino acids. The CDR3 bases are TGTGCCACAAACAGTCTTCTACAGGACTATGGCTACACCTTC. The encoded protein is CATNSLLQDYGYTF. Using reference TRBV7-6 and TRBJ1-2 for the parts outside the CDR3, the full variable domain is GAGVSQSPRYKVTKRGQDVALRCDPISGHVSLYWYRQALGQGPEFLTYFNYEAQQDKSGLPNDRFSAERPEGSISTLTIQRTEQRDSAMYRCATNSLLQDYGYTFGSGTRLTVV.

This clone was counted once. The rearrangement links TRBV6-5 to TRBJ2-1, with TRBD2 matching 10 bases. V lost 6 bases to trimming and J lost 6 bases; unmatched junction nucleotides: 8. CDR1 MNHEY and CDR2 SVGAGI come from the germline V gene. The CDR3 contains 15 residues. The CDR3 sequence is CASSTERGGRNEQFF. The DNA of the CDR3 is TGTGCCAGCAGCACCGAGCGGGGGGGCCGCAATGAGCAGTTCTTC.

CDR3: CASSSASGPAVGGYTF. The CDR3, as DNA: TGCGCCAGCAGCTCGGCATCCGGCCCCGCGGTGGGTGGCTACACCTTC. V usage is TRBV5-1 and J usage is TRBJ1-2; no reliable D call. Germline V lookup: CDR1 SGHRS, CDR2 YFSETQ. The CDR3 sequence is 16 residues long. V lost 3 bases to trimming and J lost 7 bases, with 22 bases between them. The full variable domain, its missing parts supplied by reference TRBV5-1 and TRBJ1-2, is KAGVTQTPRYLIKTRGQQVTLSCSPISGHRSVSWYQQTPGQGLQFLFEYFSETQRNKGNFPGRFSGRQFSNSRSEMNVSTLELGDSALYLCASSSASGPAVGGYTFGSGTRLTVV.

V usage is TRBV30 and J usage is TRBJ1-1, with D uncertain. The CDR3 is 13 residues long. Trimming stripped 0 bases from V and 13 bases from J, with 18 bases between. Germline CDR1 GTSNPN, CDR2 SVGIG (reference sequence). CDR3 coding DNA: TGTGCCTGGAGTGTACATCGGGATCGGGGTGGTTTCTTT. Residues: CAWSVHRDRGGFF. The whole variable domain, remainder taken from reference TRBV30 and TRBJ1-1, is SQTIHQWPATLVQPVGSPLSLECTVEGTSNPNLYWYRQAAGRGLQLLFYSVGIGQISSEVPQNLSASRPQDRQFILSSKKLLLSDSGFYLCAWSVHRDRGGFFGQGTRLTVV.

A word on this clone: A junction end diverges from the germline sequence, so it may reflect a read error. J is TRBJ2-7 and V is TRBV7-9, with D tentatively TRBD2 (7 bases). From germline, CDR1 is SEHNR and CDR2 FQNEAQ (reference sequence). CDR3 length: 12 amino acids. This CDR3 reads CASGPGGYEQCF. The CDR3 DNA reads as TGTGCCAGTGGTCCGGGGGGCTACGAGCAGTGCTTC.

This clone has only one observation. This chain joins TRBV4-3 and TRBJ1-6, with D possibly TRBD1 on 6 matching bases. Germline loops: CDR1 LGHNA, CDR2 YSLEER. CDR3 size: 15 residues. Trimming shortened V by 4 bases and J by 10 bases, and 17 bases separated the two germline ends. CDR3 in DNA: TGCGCCAGCAGCCCAGCTAGGACAGTCGACTCACCCCTCCACTTT. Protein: CASSPARTVDSPLHF.

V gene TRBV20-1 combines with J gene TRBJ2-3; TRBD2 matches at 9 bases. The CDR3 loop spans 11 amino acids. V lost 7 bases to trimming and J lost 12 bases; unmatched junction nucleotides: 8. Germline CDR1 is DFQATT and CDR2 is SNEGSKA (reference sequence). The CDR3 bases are TGCAGTGTCCCACTAGCGGGTTTACAGTATTTT. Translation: CSVPLAGLQYF.

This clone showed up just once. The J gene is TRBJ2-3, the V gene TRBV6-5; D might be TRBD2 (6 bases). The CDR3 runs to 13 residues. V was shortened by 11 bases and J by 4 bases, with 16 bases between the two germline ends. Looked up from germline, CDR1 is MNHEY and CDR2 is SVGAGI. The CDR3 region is CARLGGIADTQYF. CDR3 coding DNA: TGTGCCCGCCTAGGAGGGATCGCAGATACGCAGTATTTT.

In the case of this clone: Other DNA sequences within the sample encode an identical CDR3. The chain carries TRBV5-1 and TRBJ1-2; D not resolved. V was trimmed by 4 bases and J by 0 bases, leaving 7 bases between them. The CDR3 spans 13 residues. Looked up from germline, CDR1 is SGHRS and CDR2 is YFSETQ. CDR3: CASSPGSNYGYTF. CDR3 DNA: TGCGCCAGCAGCCCCGGGTCTAACTATGGCTACACCTTC.

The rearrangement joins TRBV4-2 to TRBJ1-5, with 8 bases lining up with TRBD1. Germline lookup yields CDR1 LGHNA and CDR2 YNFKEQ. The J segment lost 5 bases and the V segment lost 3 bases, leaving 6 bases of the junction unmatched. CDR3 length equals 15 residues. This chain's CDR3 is CASSQTDRVDQPQHF. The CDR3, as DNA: TGTGCCAGCAGCCAGACGGACAGGGTGGATCAGCCCCAGCATTTT.

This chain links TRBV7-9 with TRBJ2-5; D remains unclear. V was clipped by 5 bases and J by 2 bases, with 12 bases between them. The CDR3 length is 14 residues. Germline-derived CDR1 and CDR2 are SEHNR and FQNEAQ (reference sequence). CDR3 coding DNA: TGTGCCAGCAGCGACTTGAGCCCTCAAGAGACCCAGTACTTC. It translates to CASSDLSPQETQYF.

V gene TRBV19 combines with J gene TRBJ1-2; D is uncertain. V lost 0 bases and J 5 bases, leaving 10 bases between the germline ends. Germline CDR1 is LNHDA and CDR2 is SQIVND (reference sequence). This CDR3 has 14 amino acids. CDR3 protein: CASSIDPQAYGYTF. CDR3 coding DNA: TGTGCCAGTAGTATAGATCCCCAGGCTTATGGCTACACCTTC.

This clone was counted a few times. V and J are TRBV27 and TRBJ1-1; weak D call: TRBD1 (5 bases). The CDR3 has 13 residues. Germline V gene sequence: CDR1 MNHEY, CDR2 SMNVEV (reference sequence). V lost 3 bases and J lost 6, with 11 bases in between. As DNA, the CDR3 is TGTGCCAGCAGTTTGGCTCCGACAGCTGAAGCTTTCTTT. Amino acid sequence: CASSLAPTAEAFF.

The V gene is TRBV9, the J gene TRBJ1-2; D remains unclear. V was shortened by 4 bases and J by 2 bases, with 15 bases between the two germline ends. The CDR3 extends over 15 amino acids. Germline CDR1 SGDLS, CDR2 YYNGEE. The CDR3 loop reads CASSPRPGLNYGYTF. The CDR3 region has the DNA TGTGCCAGCAGCCCCCGGCCGGGGTTAAACTATGGCTACACCTTC. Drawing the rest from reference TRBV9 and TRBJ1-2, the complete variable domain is DSGVTQTPKHLITATGQRVTLRCSPRSGDLSVYWYQQSLDQGLQFLIQYYNGEERAKGNILERFSAQQFPDLHSELNLSSLELGDSALYFCASSPRPGLNYGYTFGSGTRLTVV.

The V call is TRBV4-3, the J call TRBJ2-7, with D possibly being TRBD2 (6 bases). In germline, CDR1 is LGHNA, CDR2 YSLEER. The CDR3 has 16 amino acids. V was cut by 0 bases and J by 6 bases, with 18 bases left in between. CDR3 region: CASSQEIRDWVSEQYF. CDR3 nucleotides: TGCGCCAGCAGCCAAGAGATCAGGGACTGGGTCAGCGAGCAGTACTTC.

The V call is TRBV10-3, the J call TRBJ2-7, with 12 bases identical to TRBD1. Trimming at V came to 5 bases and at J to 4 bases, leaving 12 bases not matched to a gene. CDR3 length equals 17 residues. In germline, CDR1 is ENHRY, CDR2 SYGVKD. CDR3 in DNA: TGTGCCATCAGTCCCGGGACAGGGGGCGGGCCCGGGTACGAGCAGTACTTC. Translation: CAISPGTGGGPGYEQYF.